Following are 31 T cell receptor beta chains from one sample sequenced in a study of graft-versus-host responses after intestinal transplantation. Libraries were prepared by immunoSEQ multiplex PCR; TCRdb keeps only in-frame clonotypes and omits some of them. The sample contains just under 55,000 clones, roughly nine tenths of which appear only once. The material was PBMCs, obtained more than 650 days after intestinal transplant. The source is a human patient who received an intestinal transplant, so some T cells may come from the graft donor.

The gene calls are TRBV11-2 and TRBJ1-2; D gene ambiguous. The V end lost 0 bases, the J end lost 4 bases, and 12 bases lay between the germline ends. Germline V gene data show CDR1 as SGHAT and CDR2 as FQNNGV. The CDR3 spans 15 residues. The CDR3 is CASSLDLGSSYGYTF. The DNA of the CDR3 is TGTGCCAGCAGCTTAGATCTTGGGTCCTCCTATGGCTACACCTTC. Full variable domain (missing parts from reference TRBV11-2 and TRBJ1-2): EAGVAQSPRYKIIEKRQSVAFWCNPISGHATLYWYQQILGQGPKLLIQFQNNGVVDDSQLPKDRFSAERLKGVDSTLKIQPAKLEDSAVYLCASSLDLGSSYGYTFGSGTRLTVV.

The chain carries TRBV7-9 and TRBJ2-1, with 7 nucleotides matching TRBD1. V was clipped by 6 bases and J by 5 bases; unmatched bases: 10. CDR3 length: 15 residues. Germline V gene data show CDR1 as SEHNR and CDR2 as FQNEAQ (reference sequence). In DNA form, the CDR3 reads TGTGCCAGCAGTACTCCCGGGACAGTTAACAATGAGCAGTTCTTC. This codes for CASSTPGTVNNEQFF.

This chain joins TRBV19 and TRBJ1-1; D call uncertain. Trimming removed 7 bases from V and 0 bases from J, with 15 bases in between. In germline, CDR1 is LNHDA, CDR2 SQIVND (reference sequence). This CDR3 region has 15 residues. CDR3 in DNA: TGTGCCAGTAAGGGTTTAGACTCCCTGAACACTGAAGCTTTCTTT. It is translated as CASKGLDSLNTEAFF.

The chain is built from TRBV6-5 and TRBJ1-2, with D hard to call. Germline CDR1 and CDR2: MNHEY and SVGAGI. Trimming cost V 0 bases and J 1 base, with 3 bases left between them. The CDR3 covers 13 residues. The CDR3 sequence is CASSYSINYGYTF. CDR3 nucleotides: TGTGCCAGCAGTTACTCGATTAACTATGGCTACACCTTC.

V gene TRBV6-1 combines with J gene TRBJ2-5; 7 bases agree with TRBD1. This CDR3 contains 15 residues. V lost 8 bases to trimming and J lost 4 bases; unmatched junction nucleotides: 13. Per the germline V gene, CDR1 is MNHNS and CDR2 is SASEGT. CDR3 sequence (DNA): TGTGCCAGCGGGGACAGCCGGGACGCTATAGAGACCCAGTACTTC. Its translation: CASGDSRDAIETQYF.

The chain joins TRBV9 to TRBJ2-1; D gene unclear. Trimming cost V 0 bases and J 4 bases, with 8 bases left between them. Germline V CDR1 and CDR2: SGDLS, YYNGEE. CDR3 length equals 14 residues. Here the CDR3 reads CASSVETRYNEQFF. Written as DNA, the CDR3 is TGTGCCAGCAGCGTAGAAACCAGATACAATGAGCAGTTCTTC.

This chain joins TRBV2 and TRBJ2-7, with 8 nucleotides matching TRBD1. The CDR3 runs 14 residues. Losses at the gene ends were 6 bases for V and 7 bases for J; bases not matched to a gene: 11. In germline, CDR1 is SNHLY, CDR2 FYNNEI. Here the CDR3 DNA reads TGTGCCAGCAGGAGTGGGACAGGTGGGTCGGAGCAGTACTTC. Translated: CASRSGTGGSEQYF.

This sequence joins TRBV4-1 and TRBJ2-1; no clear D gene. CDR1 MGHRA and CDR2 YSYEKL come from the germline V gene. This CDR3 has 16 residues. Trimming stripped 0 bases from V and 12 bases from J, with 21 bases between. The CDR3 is CASSQELGSQALGQFF. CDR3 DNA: TGCGCCAGCAGCCAAGAGCTGGGTTCTCAGGCCCTTGGGCAGTTCTTC.

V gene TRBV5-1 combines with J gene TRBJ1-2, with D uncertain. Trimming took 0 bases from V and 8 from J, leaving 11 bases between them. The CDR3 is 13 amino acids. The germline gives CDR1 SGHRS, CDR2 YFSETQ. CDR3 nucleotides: TGCGCCAGCAGCTTGGCCGGGTCGAGGGGCTACACCTTC. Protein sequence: CASSLAGSRGYTF.

The CDR3 region is CASLRDYSVSSYNEQFF. CDR3 in DNA: TGTGCCAGCCTCCGGGACTACTCCGTCAGCTCCTACAATGAGCAGTTCTTC. The chain couples TRBV7-2 to TRBJ2-1; TRBD2 matches 7 bases. V was clipped by 8 bases and J by 0 bases; unmatched bases: 13. Germline V lookup: CDR1 SGHTA, CDR2 FQGNSA. This CDR3 has 17 amino acids.

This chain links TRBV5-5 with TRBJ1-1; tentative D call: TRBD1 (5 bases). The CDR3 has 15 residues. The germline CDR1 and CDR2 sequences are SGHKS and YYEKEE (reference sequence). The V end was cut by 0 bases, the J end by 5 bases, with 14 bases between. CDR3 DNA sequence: TGTGCCAGCAGCTTGGTGAGGGGTTTGAGGACTGAAGCTTTCTTT. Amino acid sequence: CASSLVRGLRTEAFF.

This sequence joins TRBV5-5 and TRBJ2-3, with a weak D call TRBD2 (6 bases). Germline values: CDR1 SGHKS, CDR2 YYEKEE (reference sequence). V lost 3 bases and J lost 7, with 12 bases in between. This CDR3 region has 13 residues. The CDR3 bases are TGTGCCAGCAGCTCCAAGACTAGGAATACGCAGTATTTT. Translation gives CASSSKTRNTQYF.

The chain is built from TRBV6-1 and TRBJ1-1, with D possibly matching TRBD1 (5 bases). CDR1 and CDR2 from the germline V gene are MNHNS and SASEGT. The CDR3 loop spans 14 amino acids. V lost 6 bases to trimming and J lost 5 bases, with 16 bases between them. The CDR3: CASRDMRGGTEAFF. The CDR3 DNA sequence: TGTGCCAGCAGGGATATGAGGGGAGGGACTGAAGCTTTCTTT.

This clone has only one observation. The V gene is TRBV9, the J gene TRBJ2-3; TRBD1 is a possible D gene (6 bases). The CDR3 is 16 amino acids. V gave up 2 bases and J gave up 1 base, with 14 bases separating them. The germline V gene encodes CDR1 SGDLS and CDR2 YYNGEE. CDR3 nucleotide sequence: TGTGCCAGCAGCGTGATACAGGGTGGGGGCACAGATACGCAGTATTTT. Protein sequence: CASSVIQGGGTDTQYF.

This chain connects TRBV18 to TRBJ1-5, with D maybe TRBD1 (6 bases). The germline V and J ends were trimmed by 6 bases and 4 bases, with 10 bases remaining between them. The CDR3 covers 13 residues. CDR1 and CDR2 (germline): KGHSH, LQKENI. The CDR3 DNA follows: TGTGCCAGCTCGTTTGACAGGAATCAGCCCCAGCATTTT. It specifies CASSFDRNQPQHF.

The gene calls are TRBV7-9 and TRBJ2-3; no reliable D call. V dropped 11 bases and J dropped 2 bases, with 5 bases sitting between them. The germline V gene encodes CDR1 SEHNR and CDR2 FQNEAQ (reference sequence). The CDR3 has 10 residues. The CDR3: CAVFTDTQYF. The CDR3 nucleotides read TGTGCCGTCTTCACAGATACGCAGTATTTT.

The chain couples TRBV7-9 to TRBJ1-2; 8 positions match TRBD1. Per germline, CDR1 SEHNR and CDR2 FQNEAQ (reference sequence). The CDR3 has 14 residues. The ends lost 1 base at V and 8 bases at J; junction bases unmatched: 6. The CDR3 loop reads CASSLDQGAKGYTF. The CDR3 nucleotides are TGTGCCAGCAGCTTAGATCAGGGGGCAAAGGGCTACACCTTC.

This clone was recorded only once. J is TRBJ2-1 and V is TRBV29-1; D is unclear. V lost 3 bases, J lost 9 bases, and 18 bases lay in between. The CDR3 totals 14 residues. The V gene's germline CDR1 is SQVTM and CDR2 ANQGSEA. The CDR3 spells CSVEFQPLGIEQFF. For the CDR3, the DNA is TGCAGCGTTGAGTTTCAGCCCCTGGGGATTGAGCAGTTCTTC.

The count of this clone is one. The CDR3 reads CASSYSTGVASSPLHF. DNA of the CDR3: TGTGCCAGCAGTTACTCGACTGGGGTAGCGAGTTCACCCCTCCACTTT. V gene TRBV6-5 combines with J gene TRBJ1-6; D gene uncertain. Germline values: CDR1 MNHEY, CDR2 SVGAGI. Trimming cost V 0 bases and J 9 bases, with 15 bases left between them. The CDR3 runs to 16 residues.

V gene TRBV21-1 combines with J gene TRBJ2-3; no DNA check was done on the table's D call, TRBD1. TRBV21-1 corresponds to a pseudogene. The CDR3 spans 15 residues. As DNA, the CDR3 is TGTGCCAGCAGCAGGGGGTGGACAGCCACAGATACGCAGTATTTT. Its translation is CASSRGWTATDTQYF.

CDR3 region: CASSLSGGRADTQYF. The CDR3 coding sequence is TGTGCCAGCAGCTTATCGGGGGGGCGGGCAGATACGCAGTATTTT. The gene calls are TRBV7-9 and TRBJ2-3; the match to TRBD2 covers 8 bases. This CDR3 spans 15 amino acids. The trim removed 2 bases at V and 4 bases at J, leaving 5 bases unmatched. Per the germline V gene, CDR1 is SEHNR and CDR2 is FQNEAQ (reference sequence).

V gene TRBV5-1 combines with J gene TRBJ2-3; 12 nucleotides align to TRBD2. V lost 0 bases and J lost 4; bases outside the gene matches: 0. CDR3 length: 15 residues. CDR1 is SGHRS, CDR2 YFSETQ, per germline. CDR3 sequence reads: CASSLGLAGADTQYF. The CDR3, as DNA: TGCGCCAGCAGCTTGGGACTAGCGGGGGCAGATACGCAGTATTTT.

The CDR3 DNA reads TGCGCCGGTAGCGTTGGGACTACCAACACCGGGGAGCTGTTTTTT. It is translated as CAGSVGTTNTGELFF. The rearrangement links TRBV10-2 to TRBJ2-2; 7 bases are shared with TRBD2. V was clipped by 11 bases and J by 2 bases; unmatched bases: 11. Germline V gives CDR1 WSHSY, CDR2 SAAADI. This CDR3 has 15 amino acids.

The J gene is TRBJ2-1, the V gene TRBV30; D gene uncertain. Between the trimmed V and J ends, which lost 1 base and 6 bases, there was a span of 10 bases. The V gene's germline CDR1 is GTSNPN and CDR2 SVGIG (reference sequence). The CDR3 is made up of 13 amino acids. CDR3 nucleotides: TGTGCCTGGAGTGATATGGCTCCCAATGAGCAGTTCTTC. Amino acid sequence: CAWSDMAPNEQFF.

In nucleotides, the CDR3 is TGTGCCAGCAGCCTAGGACAGGGAGGGCGATACACTGAAGCTTTCTTT. Its protein product is CASSLGQGGRYTEAFF. This rearrangement joins TRBV14 to TRBJ1-1; 8 bases are shared with TRBD1. After removal of 4 bases from V and 3 bases from J, the junction contained 10 bases not matched to a gene. This CDR3 is 16 amino acids long. Germline loops: CDR1 SGHDN, CDR2 FVKESK.

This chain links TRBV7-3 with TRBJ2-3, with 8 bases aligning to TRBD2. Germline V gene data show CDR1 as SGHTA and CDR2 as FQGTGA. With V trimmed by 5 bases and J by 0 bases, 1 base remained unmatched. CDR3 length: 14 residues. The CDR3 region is CASSQRGSTDTQYF. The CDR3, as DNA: TGTGCCAGCAGCCAGCGGGGGAGCACAGATACGCAGTATTTT. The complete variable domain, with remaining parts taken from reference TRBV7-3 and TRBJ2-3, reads GAGVSQTPSNKVTEKGKYVELRCDPISGHTALYWYRQSLGQGPEFLIYFQGTGAADDSGLPNDRFFAVRPEGSVSTLKIQRTERGDSAVYLCASSQRGSTDTQYFGPGTRLTVL.

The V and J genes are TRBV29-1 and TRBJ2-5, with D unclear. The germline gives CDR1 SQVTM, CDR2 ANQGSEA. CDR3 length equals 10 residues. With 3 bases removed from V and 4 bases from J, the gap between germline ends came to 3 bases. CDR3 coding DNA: TGCAGCGTTGAGGCAGAGACCCAGTACTTC. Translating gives CSVEAETQYF.

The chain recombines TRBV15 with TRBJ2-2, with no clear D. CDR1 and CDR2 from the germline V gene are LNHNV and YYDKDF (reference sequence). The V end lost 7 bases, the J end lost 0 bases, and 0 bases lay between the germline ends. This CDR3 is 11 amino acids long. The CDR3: CATTNTGELFF. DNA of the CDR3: TGTGCCACCACGAACACCGGGGAGCTGTTTTTT.

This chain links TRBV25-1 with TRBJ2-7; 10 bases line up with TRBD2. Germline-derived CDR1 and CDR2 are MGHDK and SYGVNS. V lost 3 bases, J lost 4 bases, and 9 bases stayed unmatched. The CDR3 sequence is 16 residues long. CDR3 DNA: TGTGCCAGCAGTGACCTCACTAGCGGGGCACTATACGAGCAGTACTTC. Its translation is CASSDLTSGALYEQYF.

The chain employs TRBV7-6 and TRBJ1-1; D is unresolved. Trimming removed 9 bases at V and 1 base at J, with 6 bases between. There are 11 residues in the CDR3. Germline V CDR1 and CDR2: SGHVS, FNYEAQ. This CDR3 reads CASPTNTEAFF. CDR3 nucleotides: TGTGCCAGTCCGACGAACACTGAAGCTTTCTTT. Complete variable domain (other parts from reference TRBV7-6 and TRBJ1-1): GAGVSQSPRYKVTKRGQDVALRCDPISGHVSLYWYRQALGQGPEFLTYFNYEAQQDKSGLPNDRFSAERPEGSISTLTIQRTEQRDSAMYRCASPTNTEAFFGQGTRLTVV.

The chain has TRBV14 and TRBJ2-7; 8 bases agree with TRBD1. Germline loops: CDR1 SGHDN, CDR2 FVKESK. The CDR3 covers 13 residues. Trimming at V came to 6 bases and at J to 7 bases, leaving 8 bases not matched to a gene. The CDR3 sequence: CASSRTGWREQYF. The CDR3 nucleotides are TGTGCCAGCAGTCGGACAGGGTGGAGGGAGCAGTACTTC.